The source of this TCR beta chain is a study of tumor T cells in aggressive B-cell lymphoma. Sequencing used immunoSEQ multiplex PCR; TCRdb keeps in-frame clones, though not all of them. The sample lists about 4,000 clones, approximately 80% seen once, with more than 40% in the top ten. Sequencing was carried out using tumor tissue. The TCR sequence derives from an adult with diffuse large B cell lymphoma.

The CDR3 sequence is CASSLVAVNEQYF. CDR3 sequence (DNA): TGCGCCAGCAGCTTGGTAGCGGTAAACGAGCAGTACTTC. The J gene is TRBJ2-7, the V gene TRBV5-1; D may be TRBD2 (6 bases). Germline CDR1 and CDR2: SGHRS and YFSETQ. CDR3 length: 13 amino acids. Trimming removed 0 bases from V and 5 bases from J, with 9 bases in between.